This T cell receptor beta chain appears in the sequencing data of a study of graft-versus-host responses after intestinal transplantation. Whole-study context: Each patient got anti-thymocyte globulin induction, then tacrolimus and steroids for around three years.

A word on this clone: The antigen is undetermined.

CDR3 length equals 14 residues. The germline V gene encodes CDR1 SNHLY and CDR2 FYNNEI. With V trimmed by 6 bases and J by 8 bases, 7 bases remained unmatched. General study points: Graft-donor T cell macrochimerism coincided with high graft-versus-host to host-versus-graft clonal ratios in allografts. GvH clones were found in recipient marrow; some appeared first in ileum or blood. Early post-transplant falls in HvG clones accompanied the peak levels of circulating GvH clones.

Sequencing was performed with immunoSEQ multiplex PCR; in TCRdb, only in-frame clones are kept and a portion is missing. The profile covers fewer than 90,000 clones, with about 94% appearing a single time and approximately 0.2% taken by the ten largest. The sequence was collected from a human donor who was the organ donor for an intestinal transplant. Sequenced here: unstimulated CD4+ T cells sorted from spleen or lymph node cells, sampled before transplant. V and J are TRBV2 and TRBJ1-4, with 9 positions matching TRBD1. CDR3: CASRGTGGGEKLFF. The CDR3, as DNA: TGTGCCAGCAGAGGTACAGGGGGCGGAGAAAAACTGTTTTTT.